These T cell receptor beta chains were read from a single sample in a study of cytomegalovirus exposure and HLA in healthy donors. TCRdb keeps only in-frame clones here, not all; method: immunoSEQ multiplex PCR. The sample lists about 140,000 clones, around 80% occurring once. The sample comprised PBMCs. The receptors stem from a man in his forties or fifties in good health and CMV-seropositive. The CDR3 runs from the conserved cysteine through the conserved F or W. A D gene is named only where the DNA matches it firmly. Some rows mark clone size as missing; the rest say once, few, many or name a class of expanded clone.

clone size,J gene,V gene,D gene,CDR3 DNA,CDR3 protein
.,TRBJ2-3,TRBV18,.,TGTGCCAGCTCACTATTTCCTAGCACAGATACGCAGTATTTT,CASSLFPSTDTQYF
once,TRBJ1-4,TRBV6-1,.,TGTGCCAGCAGTGCCCTACCAAGCGGAGTGAATGAAAAACTGTTTTTT,CASSALPSGVNEKLFF
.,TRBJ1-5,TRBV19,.,TGTGCCAGTAGTACCCATCACAGGGTAGGCCAGCCCCAGCATTTT,CASSTHHRVGQPQHF
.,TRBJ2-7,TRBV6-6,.,TGTGCCAGCAGTTACTCGCCAGGCAGCTCCTACGAGCAGTACTTC,CASSYSPGSSYEQYF
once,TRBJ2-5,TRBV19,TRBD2,TGTGCCAGTAGTATCCCGGGACTAGCTACGGAGACCCAGTACTTC,CASSIPGLATETQYF
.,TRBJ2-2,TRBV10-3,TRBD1,TGTGCCATCAGTGATTCGGGACAGGGTATCGCCGGGGAGCTGTTTTTT,CAISDSGQGIAGELFF
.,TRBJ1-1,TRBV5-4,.,TGTGCCAGCAGCTTGAAGCGGGGCCAGAACACTGAAGCTTTCTTT,CASSLKRGQNTEAFF
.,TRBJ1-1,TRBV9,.,TGTGCCAGCAGCCCTTCCCAGGGCTATACTCCTATGAACACTGAAGCTTTCTTT,CASSPSQGYTPMNTEAFF
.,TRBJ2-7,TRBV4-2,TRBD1,TGTGCCAGCAGCCAAGTAGGACAGGGGGTAGACGAGCAGTACTTC,CASSQVGQGVDEQYF
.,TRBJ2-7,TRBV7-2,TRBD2,TGTGCCAGCAGCGGAGGAACTAGCGGTACCTACGAGCAGTACTTC,CASSGGTSGTYEQYF
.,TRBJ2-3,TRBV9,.,TGTGCCAGCAGCGTGGAGCAAAGGACAGATACGCAGTATTTT,CASSVEQRTDTQYF
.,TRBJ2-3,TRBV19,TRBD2,TGTGCCAGTAGTATTGGCGGGAGGATCACAGATACGCAGTATTTT,CASSIGGRITDTQYF
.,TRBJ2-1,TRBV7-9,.,TGTGCCAGCAGCTTAGGGGCCGTATCCTACAATGAGCAGTTCTTC,CASSLGAVSYNEQFF
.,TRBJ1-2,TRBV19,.,TGTGCCAGTAGTTCCGAACCCGTCAGGGGAGGCTACACCTTC,CASSSEPVRGGYTF
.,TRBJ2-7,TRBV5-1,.,TGCGCCAGCAGCTTGGAAGGGAGGTACGAGCAGTACTTC,CASSLEGRYEQYF
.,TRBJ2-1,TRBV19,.,TGTGCCAGTAGACATGTAGGACTGCGTCATGGTGATGAGCAGTTCTTC,CASRHVGLRHGDEQFF
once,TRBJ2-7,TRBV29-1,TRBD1,TGCAGCGTTGAGGGCAGGGGGTACGAGCAGTACTTC,CSVEGRGYEQYF
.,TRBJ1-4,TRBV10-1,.,TGCGCCAGCAGTGATTCTCGACAGAACCCGAAGGAAAAACTGTTTTTT,CASSDSRQNPKEKLFF
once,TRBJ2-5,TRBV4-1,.,TGCGCCAGCAGCCAAGATGTCGGGAGTCCAGAGACCCAGTACTTC,CASSQDVGSPETQYF
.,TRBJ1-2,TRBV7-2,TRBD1,TGTGCCAGCAACCTAGCCGGGACAGGTATCTATGGCTACACCTTC,CASNLAGTGIYGYTF
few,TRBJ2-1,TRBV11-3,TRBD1,TGTGCCAGCAGCCTGGGACAGGGAGACTTGGATGAGCAGTTCTTC,CASSLGQGDLDEQFF
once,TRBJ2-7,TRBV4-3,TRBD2,TGCGCCAGCAGCCAAGTGACTAGCGCTCGCTACGAGCAGTACTTC,CASSQVTSARYEQYF
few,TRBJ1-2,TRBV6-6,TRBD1,TGTGCCAGCAGTTACGACAGGGCGGGCTACACCTTC,CASSYDRAGYTF
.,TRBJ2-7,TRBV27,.,TGTGCCAGCAGTACCTCGGGGGGCGAGTCCTACGAGCAGTACTTC,CASSTSGGESYEQYF